These 6 T cell receptor beta chains came from one sample sequenced in a study of blood T cells in healthy people across ages. A sample-barcoded 5' primer and a J-beta primer mix were used in a second PCR of about 6 to 12 cycles. In TCRdb, the 5' RACE reads were re-called with MiXCR into one record per CDR3 protein. The sample has hundreds of thousands of distinct CDR3 sequences; around 25% are singletons. Separately, the same data were catalogued under a study of T cells of mothers and their children.

The specimen was blood. These receptors were collected from a boy aged 10-17 years in good health.

A word on this clonotype: At one of its ends the junction is not consistent with the germline gene, which may arise from a read error. The chain uses TRBV29-1 and TRBJ2-7; 9 bases agree with TRBD2. Germline assignment: CDR1 SQVTM and CDR2 ANQGSEA. The CDR3 covers 13 residues. Here the CDR3 reads CGVLSGSSYEQYF. The CDR3 DNA sequence: TGCGGCGTTCTTAGCGGGAGCTCCTACGAGCAGTACTTC.

This clonotype appeared a few times. This chain uses TRBV12-3 or TRBV12-4 with TRBJ1-4, with TRBD1 matching over 10 bases. The CDR3 spans 15 residues. Losses at the gene ends were 6 bases for V and 8 bases for J; bases not matched to a gene: 9. CDR3 residues: CASSLGDRGGEKLFF. The CDR3 bases are TGTGCCAGCAGCTTGGGGGACAGGGGAGGAGAAAAACTGTTTTTT.

As DNA, the CDR3 is TGCAGTGCTAGAGGGCAGTACAATGAGCAGTTCTTC. Translating it yields CSARGQYNEQFF. V and J are TRBV20-1 and TRBJ2-5; D is undetermined. The DNA end lines up better with TRBJ2-1; the J call may be wrong. Germline CDR1 reads DFQATT; CDR2 reads SNEGSKA (reference sequence). The CDR3 spans 12 residues.

The chain employs TRBV6-2 or TRBV6-3 and TRBJ2-7; 9 nucleotides match TRBD1. This CDR3 is 16 amino acids long. Germline V gene sequence: CDR1 MNHEY, CDR2 SVGEGT. Trimming took 0 bases from V and 3 from J; bases not matched to a gene: 6. The chain's CDR3 is CASSYSKDRGFYEQYF. CDR3 sequence (DNA): TGTGCCAGCAGTTACTCTAAGGACAGGGGCTTCTACGAGCAGTACTTC.

This clonotype was detected only a few times. The chain links TRBV7-2 to TRBJ2-7, with 7 bases lining up with TRBD1. The ends lost 1 base at V and 2 bases at J; junction bases unmatched: 5. The germline gives CDR1 SGHTA, CDR2 FQGNSA. The CDR3 extends over 15 amino acids. This CDR3 reads CASSLGQGQTYEQYF. The CDR3 DNA reads as TGTGCCAGCAGCTTAGGACAGGGTCAGACCTACGAGCAGTACTTC.

This clonotype has just a few counts. The chain recombines TRBV6-1 with TRBJ2-7, with a weak D call TRBD2 (5 bases). Trimming left V 7 bases short and J 4 bases short, with 23 bases between. Germline lookup yields CDR1 MNHNS and CDR2 SASEGT. The CDR3 contains 16 residues. This CDR3 is CASTPVGGRTLYEQYF. The CDR3 DNA sequence: TGTGCCAGCACCCCAGTTGGAGGCCGAACTCTTTACGAGCAGTACTTC.